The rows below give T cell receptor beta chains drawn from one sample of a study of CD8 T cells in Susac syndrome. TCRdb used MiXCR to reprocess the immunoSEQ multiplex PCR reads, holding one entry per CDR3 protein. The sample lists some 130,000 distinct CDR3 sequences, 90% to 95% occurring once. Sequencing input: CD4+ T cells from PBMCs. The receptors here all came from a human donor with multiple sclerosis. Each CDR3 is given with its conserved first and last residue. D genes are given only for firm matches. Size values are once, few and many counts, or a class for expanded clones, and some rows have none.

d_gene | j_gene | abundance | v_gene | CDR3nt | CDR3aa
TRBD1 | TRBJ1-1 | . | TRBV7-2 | TGTGCCAGCAGCCCCGGGACAGGGGTAACCGCTTTCTTT | CASSPGTGVTAFF
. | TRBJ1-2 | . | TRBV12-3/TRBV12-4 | TGTGCCAGCAGTACCGAGGCGGCTGGCTACACCTTC | CASSTEAAGYTF
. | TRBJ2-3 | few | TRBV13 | TGTGCCAGCAGCTTAGAAGATACGCAGTATTTT | CASSLEDTQYF
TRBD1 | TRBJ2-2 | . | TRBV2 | TGTGCCACACGACTGGGGACAGGGGACACCGGGGAGCTGTTTTTT | CATRLGTGDTGELFF
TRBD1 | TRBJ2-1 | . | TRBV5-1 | TGCGCCAGCAGCGCGGACAGGGGAGAGAATGAGCAGTTCTTC | CASSADRGENEQFF
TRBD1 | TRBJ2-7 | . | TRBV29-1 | TGCAGTTACACGAGGACAGGGGGGGGCGAGCAGTACTTC | CSYTRTGGGEQYF
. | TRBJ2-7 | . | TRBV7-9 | TGTGCCAGCAGCTTGACGTCCTACGAGCAGTACTTC | CASSLTSYEQYF
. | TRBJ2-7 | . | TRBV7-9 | TGTGCCAGCAGGATAGGGACGGAATCCTACGAGCAGTACTTC | CASRIGTESYEQYF
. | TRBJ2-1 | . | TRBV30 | TGTGCCTGGAGGCCCGCCTACAATGAGCAGTTCTTC | CAWRPAYNEQFF
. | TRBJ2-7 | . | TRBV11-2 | TGTGCCAGCAGCCCCCCCGGCTACGAGCAGTACTTC | CASSPPGYEQYF
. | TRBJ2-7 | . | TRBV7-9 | TGTGCCAGCAGCTTAAACCAGGGCGGCGAGCAGTACTTC | CASSLNQGGEQYF
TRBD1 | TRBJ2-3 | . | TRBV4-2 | TGTGCCAGCAGCCAACCCCCGGTAGGGGGCTCAGATACGCAGTATTTT | CASSQPPVGGSDTQYF
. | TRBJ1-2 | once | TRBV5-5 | TGTGCCAGCAGCTTGGCCGACAACTATGGCTACACCTTC | CASSLADNYGYTF
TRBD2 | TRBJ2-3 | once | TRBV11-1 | TGTGCCAGCAGCTCACGAGGGACTAGCGGGGGGGCCAGGTCCACAGATACGCAGTATTTT | CASSSRGTSGGARSTDTQYF
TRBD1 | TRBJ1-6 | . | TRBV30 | TGTGCCTGGAGTGCCGAACAGGGGGCGAGGAATTCACCCCTCCACTTT | CAWSAEQGARNSPLHF
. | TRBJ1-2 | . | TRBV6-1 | TGTGCCAGCTCTCTCTCCCGGCTAGGAACCGGGGGTTATGGCTACACCTTC | CASSLSRLGTGGYGYTF
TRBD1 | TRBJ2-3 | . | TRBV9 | TGTGCCAGCAGCGCGATAAGACAGGGGGCAGGATGGGCAGATACGCAGTATTTT | CASSAIRQGAGWADTQYF
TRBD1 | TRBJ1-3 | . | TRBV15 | TGTGCCACCAGCCGCTTGACAGGGGCAAGCTCTGGAAACACCATATATTTT | CATSRLTGASSGNTIYF
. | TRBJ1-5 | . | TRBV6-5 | TGTGCCAGCAGTGACGGGTTTCGCCAGCCCCAGCATTTT | CASSDGFRQPQHF
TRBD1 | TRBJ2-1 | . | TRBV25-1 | TGTGCCAGCAGTGAATGGGGACAGGGGGCCTACAATGAGCAGTTCTTC | CASSEWGQGAYNEQFF
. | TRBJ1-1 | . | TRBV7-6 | TGTGCCAGCAGCTCGGGCCTATACACTGAAGCTTTCTTT | CASSSGLYTEAFF
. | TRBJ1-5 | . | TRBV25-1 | TGTGCCAGCAGTGAATTCGGGGGCTTGGGTCAGCCCCAGCATTTT | CASSEFGGLGQPQHF
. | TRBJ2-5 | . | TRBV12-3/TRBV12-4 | TGTGCCAGCAGTTTAGCCGGGACCAGCGAGACCCAGTACTTC | CASSLAGTSETQYF
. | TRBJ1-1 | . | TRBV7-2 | TGTGCCAGCAGCGACCCGAGGAAAGGGAGCACTGAAGCTTTCTTT | CASSDPRKGSTEAFF
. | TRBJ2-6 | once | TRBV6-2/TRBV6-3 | TGTGCCAGCAGTTCTACAGTCTCTGGGGCCAACGTCCTGACTTTC | CASSSTVSGANVLTF
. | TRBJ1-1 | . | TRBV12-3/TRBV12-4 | TGTGCCAGCAGTTTTGACCGAGGGCACACTGAAGCTTTCTTT | CASSFDRGHTEAFF
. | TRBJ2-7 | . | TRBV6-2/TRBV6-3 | TGTGCCAGCAGTTACTCGGGGGGTAACTCCGAGCAGTACTTC | CASSYSGGNSEQYF
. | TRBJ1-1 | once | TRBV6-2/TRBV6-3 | TGTGCCAGCATTAATGGGGGGAACACTGAAGCTTTCTTT | CASINGGNTEAFF
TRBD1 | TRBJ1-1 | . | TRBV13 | TGTGCCAGCAGCCCTATAGGGGGCGTGGGGTTCAACACTGAAGCTTTCTTT | CASSPIGGVGFNTEAFF
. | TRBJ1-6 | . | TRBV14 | TGTGCCAGCAGCCAAGGCGGACCTCGTTCACCCCTCCACTTT | CASSQGGPRSPLHF
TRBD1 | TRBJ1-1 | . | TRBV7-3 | TGTGCCAGCAGCTTGAATATAGGACAGGGAGGCACTGAAGCTTTCTTT | CASSLNIGQGGTEAFF
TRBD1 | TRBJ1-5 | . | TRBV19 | TGTGCCAGTAGCACTGGACAGGGGAAGAGCAATCAGCCCCAGCATTTT | CASSTGQGKSNQPQHF
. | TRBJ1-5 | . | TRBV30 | TGTGCCTGGAGTAACAGGAGGACCCAGCATTTT | CAWSNRRTQHF
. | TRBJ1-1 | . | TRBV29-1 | TGCAGCGCTGGGGGACAATCGAACACTGAAGCTTTCTTT | CSAGGQSNTEAFF
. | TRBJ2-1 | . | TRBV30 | TGTGCCTGGAGTGTTTGGCAGTACAATGAGCAGTTCTTC | CAWSVWQYNEQFF
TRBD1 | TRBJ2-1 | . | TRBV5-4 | TGTGCCAGCAACTGGAAGGACAGGGAGTTATATGAGCAGTTCTTC | CASNWKDRELYEQFF
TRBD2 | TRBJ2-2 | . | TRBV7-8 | TGTGCCAGCAGCTTATATGCGGGGGTTAACACCGGGGAGCTGTTTTTT | CASSLYAGVNTGELFF
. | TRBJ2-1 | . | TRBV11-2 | TGTGCCAGCAGCTTCGGGGCGAGCGACCACAATGAGCAGTTCTTC | CASSFGASDHNEQFF